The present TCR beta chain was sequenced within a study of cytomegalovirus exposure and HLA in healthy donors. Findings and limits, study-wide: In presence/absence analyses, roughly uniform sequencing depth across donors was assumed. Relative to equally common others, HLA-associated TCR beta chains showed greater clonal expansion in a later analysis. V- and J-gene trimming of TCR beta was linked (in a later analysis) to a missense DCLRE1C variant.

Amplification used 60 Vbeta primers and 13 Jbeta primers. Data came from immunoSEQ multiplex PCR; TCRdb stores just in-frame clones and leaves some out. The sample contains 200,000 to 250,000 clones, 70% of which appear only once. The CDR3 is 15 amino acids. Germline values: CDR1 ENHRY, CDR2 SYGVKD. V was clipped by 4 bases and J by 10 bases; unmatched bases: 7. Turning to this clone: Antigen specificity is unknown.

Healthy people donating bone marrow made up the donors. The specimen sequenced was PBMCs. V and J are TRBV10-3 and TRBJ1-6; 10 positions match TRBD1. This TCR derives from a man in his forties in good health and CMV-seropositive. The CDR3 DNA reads TGTGCCATCAGTGTTTGGGACAGGGGCAAATCACCCCTCCACTTT. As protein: CAISVWDRGKSPLHF.